This T cell receptor beta chain originates from a study of T cells in women clearing cervical HPV infection. This table comes from immunoSEQ multiplex PCR, and its TCRdb copy is limited to in-frame clones, with some not included. This table holds more than 25,000 clones. Sequencing was done on a sample of blood buffy coat. This TCR derives from a woman between 18 and 70 years old with a cervical HPV16 infection that either progressed to CIN3+ or cleared (not recorded which).

CDR3 region: CASSLGLRGAFF. The sequenced CDR3 bases are TGTGCCAGCAGCTTGGGTTTACGGGGA. V usage is TRBV7-2 and J usage is TRBJ1-1; no clear D. The read finishes 3 residues shy of the CDR3 end, and the germline J gene is used to complete it. The CDR3 length is 12 residues. CDR1 SGHTA and CDR2 FQGNSA come from the germline V gene. The full variable domain, its missing parts supplied by reference TRBV7-2 and TRBJ1-1, is GAGVSQSPSNKVTEKGKDVELRCDPISGHTALYWYRQSLGQGLEFLIYFQGNSAPDKSGLPSDRFSAERTGGSVSTLTIQRTQQEDSAVYLCASSLGLRGAFFGQGTRLTVV.